This T cell receptor (beta chain) was sequenced during a study of shared clonotypes between healthy human individuals. Findings and caveats of the study: Depth of sequencing was expected to influence donor clonotype sharing.

For this clone: Its target is unknown.

V dropped 3 bases and J dropped 5 bases, with 18 bases sitting between them. CDR1 is SGDLS, CDR2 YYNGEE, per germline. The CDR3 loop spans 16 amino acids. This table comes from immunoSEQ multiplex PCR, and its TCRdb copy is limited to in-frame clones, with some not included. The table includes roughly 2,000,000 clones, approximately 94% detected once. CD8 cells regarded as naive lacked CD45RO, were positively chosen for CCR7, and omitted terminally differentiated effector memory CD45RA+ cells. This clonotype was sampled from a man between 18 and 35 years old in good health. Sequencing was performed on naive CD8+ T cells sorted from blood. The chain has TRBV9 and TRBJ2-1; a weak D match, TRBD1 (5 bases). The CDR3 region is CASSARQRSVDNEQFF. For the CDR3, the DNA is TGTGCCAGCAGCGCAAGACAGCGCTCAGTAGACAATGAGCAGTTCTTC.